This T cell receptor (beta chain) was observed in a study of blood T cell repertoires in COVID-19. Study-level background: T cells, B-cell-depleted T cells, or PBMCs supplied cDNA or gDNA.

Seattle's cohort entered during active infection and was followed longitudinally. As handled by the study authors: Estimation of nucleated cell counts was performed using reference gene primer amplification. TCRdb's table, derived via immunoSEQ multiplex PCR, lists solely in-frame clones and lacks some. V, J and clone size are those of that table, while D and trimming were read from the DNA. The sample includes 350,000 to 400,000 clones, around 90% seen only once; the top ten take around 3%. CDR3 length: 12 residues. The ends were cut back, 3 bases at V and 8 bases at J, with 7 bases in the middle. Germline CDR1 SNHLY, CDR2 FYNNEI.

The sequenced sample consisted of peripheral blood. This receptor was taken from a woman aged 30 to 39 with COVID-19, enrolled during active disease. V usage is TRBV2 and J usage is TRBJ2-2, with D unclear. The CDR3 loop reads CASSERVGELFF. CDR3 nucleotides: TGTGCCAGCAGTGAGCGTGTGGGGGAGCTGTTTTTT. Combining the CDR3 with reference TRBV2 and TRBJ2-2 gives the whole variable domain EPEVTQTPSHQVTQMGQEVILRCVPISNHLYFYWYRQILGQKVEFLVSFYNNEISEKSEIFDDQFSVERPDGSNFTLKIRSTKLEDSAMYFCASSERVGELFFGEGSRLTVL.